Below, one T cell receptor beta chain is given with its context. Under the authors' procedure: Counts of nucleated cells, estimated from reference gene primer amplification, were obtained. Clones were sequenced by immunoSEQ multiplex PCR, and TCRdb holds only the in-frame ones, with some missing. V, J and clone size are those of that table, while D and trimming were read from the DNA. The sample has around 140,000 clones; over 60% are singletons. This specimen belongs to a study of blood T cell repertoires in COVID-19. Across the whole study: COVID-19 samples from acute and convalescent phases originated in the United States, Italy and Spain. Nucleic acid was either cDNA or gDNA, and it came from T cells, B-cell-depleted T cells, or PBMCs.

Trimming removed 5 bases from V and 5 bases from J; junction bases left unmatched: 13. The CDR3 has 16 residues. Germline CDR1 is MNHNY and CDR2 is SVGAGI (reference sequence). Sample: peripheral blood. The sequence was collected from a woman aged 50 to 65 with active or convalescent COVID-19. The chain links TRBV6-6 to TRBJ2-7; TRBD1 agrees at 9 bases. CDR3 coding DNA: TGTGCCAGCAGTAAAGGACAGGGGAAGCCACTCAACGAGCAGTACTTC. It encodes CASSKGQGKPLNEQYF.